These 28 T cell receptor beta chains share one sample of origin, sequenced in a study of cytotoxic CD8 clonotypes in ibrutinib-treated CLL. Measured with immunoSEQ multiplex PCR; TCRdb has only the in-frame clones, and not every one. The sample holds just over 200,000 clones, 60% to 80% seen once. Sample: PBMCs, taken after 12 months of ibrutinib treatment. The receptors originated from a human donor with chronic lymphocytic leukemia.

V gene TRBV5-1 combines with J gene TRBJ1-2; TRBD1 is a possible D gene (6 bases). Germline-derived CDR1 and CDR2 are SGHRS and YFSETQ. The CDR3 sequence is 15 residues long. V was pared by 0 bases and J by 4 bases, with 13 bases between. The CDR3 DNA reads as TGCGCCAGCAGCTTGGGTGCAGGGGCGGCCTATGGCTACACCTTC. Translation: CASSLGAGAAYGYTF. The variable domain in full, with the rest retrieved from reference TRBV5-1 and TRBJ1-2, is KAGVTQTPRYLIKTRGQQVTLSCSPISGHRSVSWYQQTPGQGLQFLFEYFSETQRNKGNFPGRFSGRQFSNSRSEMNVSTLELGDSALYLCASSLGAGAAYGYTFGSGTRLTVV.

The chain couples TRBV9 to TRBJ2-2; TRBD2 matches 9 bases. The length of the CDR3 is 16 residues. V was clipped by 2 bases and J by 3 bases; unmatched bases: 5. Looked up from germline, CDR1 is SGDLS and CDR2 is YYNGEE. The CDR3 nucleotides are TGTGCCAGCAGCGTTTTGGGACTAGCCGACACCGGGGAGCTGTTTTTT. It yields the protein CASSVLGLADTGELFF. The variable domain in full, completed from reference TRBV9 and TRBJ2-2, reads DSGVTQTPKHLITATGQRVTLRCSPRSGDLSVYWYQQSLDQGLQFLIQYYNGEERAKGNILERFSAQQFPDLHSELNLSSLELGDSALYFCASSVLGLADTGELFFGEGSRLTVL.

This clone was seen just once. The rearrangement joins TRBV30 to TRBJ2-5, with D unresolved. CDR3 size: 12 residues. Germline V gene sequence: CDR1 GTSNPN, CDR2 SVGIG (reference sequence). V lost 2 bases and J lost 5, with 9 bases in between. CDR3 region: CAWSSSWETQYF. The CDR3 DNA sequence: TGTGCCTGGAGTTCCTCATGGGAGACCCAGTACTTC.

Written as DNA, the CDR3 is TGTGCCAGCAGGGGGGCCGGCGTAGCCAAAAACATTCAGTACTTC. This sequence encodes CASRGAGVAKNIQYF. The chain employs TRBV27 and TRBJ2-4, with TRBD1 as a possible D gene (6 bases). The V gene lost 6 bases and the J gene lost 0 bases, with 12 bases spanning the gap. This CDR3 has 15 residues. The germline CDR1 and CDR2 sequences are MNHEY and SMNVEV (reference sequence).

V gene TRBV6-5 combines with J gene TRBJ2-7, with TRBD1 matching 8 bases. Trimming took 6 bases from V and 6 from J; bases not matched to a gene: 7. The CDR3 has 13 residues. CDR1 and CDR2 from the germline V gene are MNHEY and SVGAGI. The CDR3 sequence: CASRVGQGLEQYF. CDR3 DNA sequence: TGTGCCAGCAGAGTCGGACAGGGCCTCGAGCAGTACTTC.

This clone was detected once. V and J are TRBV28 and TRBJ2-7; D is ambiguous. The V gene lost 6 bases and the J gene lost 3 bases, with 12 bases spanning the gap. CDR3 length: 13 amino acids. From germline, CDR1 is MDHEN and CDR2 SYDVKM. CDR3 region: CASSPLWGYEQYF. CDR3 bases: TGTGCCAGCAGCCCCCTCTGGGGCTACGAGCAGTACTTC.

This chain joins TRBV9 and TRBJ2-3, with D unresolved. Trimming shortened V by 0 bases and J by 2 bases, and 7 bases separated the two germline ends. Germline-derived CDR1 and CDR2 are SGDLS and YYNGEE. This CDR3 has 14 amino acids. The CDR3 loop is CASSVVGITDTQYF. The CDR3 nucleotides read TGTGCCAGCAGCGTAGTAGGGATCACAGATACGCAGTATTTT. Filled out from reference TRBV9 and TRBJ2-3, the complete variable domain reads DSGVTQTPKHLITATGQRVTLRCSPRSGDLSVYWYQQSLDQGLQFLIQYYNGEERAKGNILERFSAQQFPDLHSELNLSSLELGDSALYFCASSVVGITDTQYFGPGTRLTVL.

In this sample, this clone turned up a few times. This chain connects TRBV5-6 to TRBJ1-4, with TRBD1 identical over 8 bases. J gave up 8 bases and V 2 bases, and 5 bases lay outside the gene matches. The germline V gene encodes CDR1 SGHDT and CDR2 YYEEEE. The CDR3 has 14 amino acids. The CDR3 DNA is TGTGCCAGCAGCTTAGGGACAGGTCAGGAAAAACTGTTTTTT. This codes for CASSLGTGQEKLFF.

This clone showed up just a few times. This sequence joins TRBV7-2 and TRBJ1-5, with D maybe TRBD1 (5 bases). Trimming left V 1 base short and J 5 bases short, with 12 bases between. From germline, CDR1 is SGHTA and CDR2 FQGNSA. The CDR3 is made up of 15 amino acids. The CDR3 loop is CASSLGQGPYQPQHF. CDR3 nucleotide sequence: TGTGCCAGCAGCTTAGGGCAGGGCCCCTATCAGCCCCAGCATTTT.

This clone was seen a handful of times. This chain uses TRBV10-1 with TRBJ1-6, with 10 bases lining up with TRBD1. V trimming: 7 bases; J trimming: 8 bases; junction bases outside the gene matches: 5. The CDR3 length is 14 residues. Germline CDR1 is WNHNN and CDR2 is SYGVQD (reference sequence). Here the CDR3 DNA reads TGCGCCAGCATTCCGACAGGGGGCGATTCACCCCTCCACTTT. It encodes CASIPTGGDSPLHF.

At least ten counts were recorded for this clone. This chain links TRBV2 with TRBJ1-5; D is possibly TRBD1 (6 bases). V was pared by 5 bases and J by 3 bases, with 11 bases between. The CDR3 totals 14 residues. Germline-derived CDR1 and CDR2 are SNHLY and FYNNEI. CDR3 nucleotides: TGTGCCAGCAGTAAGGACAGTATCAATCAGCCCCAGCATTTT. Its translation: CASSKDSINQPQHF.

V and J are TRBV4-3 and TRBJ1-2, with a weak D call TRBD1 (6 bases). Germline V gene sequence: CDR1 LGHNA, CDR2 YSLEER. The CDR3 runs 13 residues. Trimming took 4 bases from V and 6 from J, leaving 12 bases between them. The CDR3 region is CASSLRRGDGYTF. The CDR3 DNA reads TGCGCCAGCAGCCTACGGAGGGGGGATGGCTACACCTTC.

There are a few counts of this clone. V and J are TRBV18 and TRBJ1-2; the match to TRBD1 covers 9 bases. The CDR3 is 13 residues long. Germline CDR1 reads KGHSH; CDR2 reads LQKENI. V trimming: 3 bases; J trimming: 8 bases; junction bases outside the gene matches: 4. Written as DNA, the CDR3 is TGTGCCAGCTCACCCGGGACAGGGACGGGCTACACCTTC. Residues: CASSPGTGTGYTF.

The CDR3 DNA follows: TGTGCCAGCAATGGACAAGGAGGCGGTATCGAGCAGTACTTC. This sequence encodes CASNGQGGGIEQYF. The genes are TRBV27 and TRBJ2-7; D is perhaps TRBD1 or TRBD2 (5 bases each). Looked up from germline, CDR1 is MNHEY and CDR2 is SMNVEV (reference sequence). The CDR3 consists of 14 residues. The V end was cut by 7 bases, the J end by 6 bases, with 19 bases between.

This clone was observed once. This chain joins TRBV5-5 and TRBJ2-7; D is unresolved. The CDR3 extends over 16 amino acids. The ends were cut back, 0 bases at V and 0 bases at J, with 13 bases in the middle. The germline gives CDR1 SGHKS, CDR2 YYEKEE (reference sequence). The CDR3 spells CASSLAAGTSSYEQYF. The CDR3, as DNA: TGTGCCAGCAGCTTGGCCGCAGGCACGAGCTCCTACGAGCAGTACTTC.

The V gene is TRBV6-4, the J gene TRBJ1-5; D perhaps matches TRBD1 (6 bases). Looked up from germline, CDR1 is MRHNA and CDR2 is SNTAGT. The V end was cut by 3 bases, the J end by 8 bases, with 14 bases between. This CDR3 is 14 amino acids long. This chain's CDR3 is CASSENRVEKPQHF. CDR3 DNA sequence: TGTGCCAGCAGTGAAAACAGGGTCGAGAAGCCCCAGCATTTT.

This chain links TRBV28 with TRBJ1-2, with D unresolved. CDR3 size: 15 residues. Germline V gene data show CDR1 as MDHEN and CDR2 as SYDVKM. V gave up 6 bases and J gave up 2 bases, with 16 bases separating them. The CDR3 reads CASRTGTTANYGYTF. DNA for the CDR3: TGTGCCAGCAGAACGGGAACCACAGCGAACTATGGCTACACCTTC.

The chain links TRBV6-1 to TRBJ1-5, with TRBD1 identical over 8 bases. Germline V lookup: CDR1 MNHNS, CDR2 SASEGT. The CDR3 contains 15 residues. J lost 6 bases, V lost 7 bases, and 11 bases had no gene match. The CDR3 coding sequence is TGTGCCAGCATTCAAGGACAGGGTTGGCTTCAGCCCCAGCATTTT. It yields the protein CASIQGQGWLQPQHF.

The rearrangement uses TRBV7-9 and TRBJ1-1, with TRBD1 as a possible D gene (6 bases). Germline V lookup: CDR1 SEHNR, CDR2 FQNEAQ (reference sequence). V was shortened by 4 bases and J by 0 bases, with 12 bases between the two germline ends. The length of the CDR3 is 15 residues. The CDR3 loop reads CASSSPRTVNTEAFF. The CDR3 nucleotides read TGTGCCAGCAGCTCCCCCAGGACAGTGAACACTGAAGCTTTCTTT.

This clone was seen once. The chain uses TRBV19 and TRBJ1-3; weak D call: TRBD1 (5 bases). Trimming took off 7 bases at V and 2 bases at J, with 27 bases between the two ends. CDR1 is LNHDA, CDR2 SQIVND, per germline (reference sequence). There are 19 residues in the CDR3. CDR3 sequence: CASTLWGTAASLAGNTIYF. The CDR3 region has the DNA TGTGCCAGTACCCTGTGGGGGACGGCCGCGTCATTAGCTGGAAACACCATATATTTT.

The CDR3 nucleotides read TGCGCCAGCAGTCAAATAGGGAACCAGTTTTTT. Protein sequence: CASSQIGNQFF. V usage is TRBV23-1 and J usage is TRBJ1-4; D is ambiguous. TRBV23-1 is an ORF; its function is uncertain. This CDR3 spans 11 amino acids. The germline V and J ends were trimmed by 2 bases and 16 bases, with 11 bases remaining between them.

The chain couples TRBV6-6 to TRBJ1-5, with D uncertain. The CDR3 runs 15 residues. CDR1 and CDR2 (germline): MNHNY, SVGAGI (reference sequence). Trimming took off 2 bases at V and 1 base at J, with 9 bases between the two ends. CDR3 residues: CASSYEGGSNQPQHF. Here the CDR3 DNA reads TGTGCCAGCAGTTACGAGGGAGGAAGCAATCAGCCCCAGCATTTT.

The rearrangement links TRBV11-2 to TRBJ1-1; 11 bases match TRBD1. CDR1 is SGHAT and CDR2 is FQNNGV in the germline V gene. V gave up 5 bases and J gave up 5 bases; unmatched junction bases: 7. The CDR3 loop spans 15 amino acids. CDR3: CASSPWTGGSTEAFF. CDR3 DNA sequence: TGTGCCAGCAGCCCCTGGACAGGGGGCAGTACTGAAGCTTTCTTT.

The J gene is TRBJ2-7, the V gene TRBV7-6; D ambiguous. CDR1 is SGHVS and CDR2 is FNYEAQ in the germline V gene. Trimming pared 1 base from V and 2 bases from J, leaving 12 bases between. This CDR3 spans 15 amino acids. The CDR3 loop is CASSLEVGVPYEQYF. The CDR3, as DNA: TGTGCCAGCAGCTTAGAGGTTGGTGTTCCCTACGAGCAGTACTTC.

The V gene is TRBV5-1, the J gene TRBJ2-7; TRBD1 matches 7 bases. V was pared by 4 bases and J by 2 bases, with 6 bases of the junction left unmatched. In germline, CDR1 is SGHRS, CDR2 YFSETQ. CDR3 size: 14 residues. The CDR3 bases are TGCGCCAGCAGCAGCGGACAGGCTCCCTACGAGCAGTACTTC. Translating it yields CASSSGQAPYEQYF.

The chain employs TRBV7-9 and TRBJ1-5; D is unclear. This CDR3 is 15 amino acids long. The ends were cut back, 5 bases at V and 6 bases at J, with 17 bases in the middle. Germline CDR1 SEHNR, CDR2 FQNEAQ (reference sequence). CDR3: CASSPGWGDSQPQHF. DNA of the CDR3: TGTGCCAGCAGCCCGGGGTGGGGTGATAGTCAGCCCCAGCATTTT.

The chain links TRBV7-3 to TRBJ2-7, with TRBD2 as a possible D gene (6 bases). CDR3 size: 13 residues. The V end lost 4 bases, the J end lost 7 bases, and 14 bases lay between the germline ends. CDR1 SGHTA and CDR2 FQGTGA come from the germline V gene. CDR3 coding DNA: TGTGCCAGCAGCTACGGGGCCGGGGGAGAGCAGTACTTC. Protein: CASSYGAGGEQYF. The complete variable domain, with remaining parts taken from reference TRBV7-3 and TRBJ2-7, reads GAGVSQTPSNKVTEKGKYVELRCDPISGHTALYWYRQSLGQGPEFLIYFQGTGAADDSGLPNDRFFAVRPEGSVSTLKIQRTERGDSAVYLCASSYGAGGEQYFGPGTRLTVT.

The chain combines TRBV27 with TRBJ2-5; TRBD2 aligns across 10 bases. J gave up 9 bases and V 8 bases, and 6 bases lay outside the gene matches. Germline V gene sequence: CDR1 MNHEY, CDR2 SMNVEV (reference sequence). The CDR3 has 12 amino acids. CDR3 in amino acids: CASGSSGRAQYF. CDR3 in DNA: TGTGCCAGCGGATCTAGCGGGAGAGCCCAGTACTTC.